This entry lists 7 T cell receptor beta chains sequenced from one sample in a study of technical replicates of blood from a handful of donors. Method: immunoSEQ multiplex PCR; TCRdb's copy keeps in-frame clones and lacks some. Here the sample spans 80,000 or so clones, 95% to 98% being singletons. Material for sequencing was T cells isolated from PBMCs. The receptors were gathered from a human donor in good health.

J is TRBJ2-1 and V is TRBV6-5, with 9 bases identical to TRBD2. The CDR3 length is 15 residues. Germline V gene data show CDR1 as MNHEY and CDR2 as SVGAGI. V lost 4 bases and J lost 6; bases outside the gene matches: 7. As DNA, the CDR3 is TGTGCCAGCAGTTCACCCCCAGCGGGAGGCAATGAGCAGTTCTTC. Translation: CASSSPPAGGNEQFF.

The genes are TRBV9 and TRBJ1-1; D not resolved. The CDR3 loop spans 16 amino acids. Between the trimmed V and J ends, which lost 0 bases and 0 bases, there was a span of 12 bases. Germline CDR1 and CDR2: SGDLS and YYNGEE. The CDR3 DNA reads TGTGCCAGCAGCGTAGACGACGGGGTCCTGAACACTGAAGCTTTCTTT. Amino acid sequence: CASSVDDGVLNTEAFF.

V gene TRBV10-3 combines with J gene TRBJ2-3; 9 bases line up with TRBD2. Germline V lookup: CDR1 ENHRY, CDR2 SYGVKD. This CDR3 contains 14 residues. V gave up 6 bases and J gave up 6 bases; unmatched junction bases: 7. The CDR3 sequence is CAIRTVAGVDTQYF. In nucleotides, the CDR3 is TGTGCCATCAGGACGGTAGCGGGAGTTGATACGCAGTATTTT.

The V gene is TRBV27, the J gene TRBJ2-2; TRBD2 agrees at 7 bases. Germline CDR1 reads MNHEY; CDR2 reads SMNVEV (reference sequence). V lost 1 base, J lost 7 bases, and 9 bases stayed unmatched. CDR3 length equals 16 residues. CDR3 in DNA: TGTGCCAGCAGTTTATGGGCTAGCGGTATTAGCGGGGAGCTGTTTTTT. Protein product: CASSLWASGISGELFF.

The chain employs TRBV10-3 and TRBJ1-1; maybe TRBD1 (5 bases). CDR1 ENHRY and CDR2 SYGVKD come from the germline V gene. The CDR3 runs to 11 residues. Trimming pared 10 bases from V and 7 bases from J, leaving 13 bases between. In nucleotides, the CDR3 is TGTGCCACAGCGGGGGGAGATGAAGCTTTCTTT. This gives the protein CATAGGDEAFF.

V usage is TRBV5-4 and J usage is TRBJ2-4, with D maybe TRBD2 (6 bases). Germline V gene data show CDR1 as SGHNT and CDR2 as YYREEE (reference sequence). CDR3 size: 15 residues. Between the trimmed V and J ends, which lost 0 bases and 6 bases, there was a span of 13 bases. The CDR3 sequence is CASSLVSGEGNIQYF. Written as DNA, the CDR3 is TGTGCCAGCAGCTTGGTATCGGGGGAAGGAAACATTCAGTACTTC.

The rearrangement links TRBV19 to TRBJ1-1, with 8 bases that match TRBD1. The CDR3 length is 16 residues. Losses at the gene ends were 3 bases for V and 6 bases for J; bases not matched to a gene: 12. Per the germline V gene, CDR1 is LNHDA and CDR2 is SQIVND (reference sequence). As DNA, the CDR3 is TGTGCCAGTAGTATCCTCCAAGGACAGGGTATCGCTGAAGCTTTCTTT. This codes for CASSILQGQGIAEAFF.